The following is a T cell receptor beta chain sequence with its context. These data are taken from a study of blood T cell repertoires in COVID-19. The overall study: The United States, Italy and Spain were the sources of the acute and convalescent COVID-19 samples. PBMCs, B-cell-depleted T cells, or T cells were the source of the cDNA or gDNA that made up the material.

The germline V gene encodes CDR1 MNHEY and CDR2 SVGAGI. J gave up 3 bases and V 6 bases, and 10 bases lay outside the gene matches. This CDR3 contains 15 residues. Authors' data handling: Reference gene primer amplification gave nucleated cell count estimates. Profiling relied on immunoSEQ multiplex PCR, and the TCRdb table lists in-frame clones only, not all of them. D and trimming come from the DNA, and the V and J calls and clone size come from that table. The sample lists some 20,000 clones; just over 85% were seen once. Sequenced: peripheral blood. The source is a woman older than 75 with active or convalescent COVID-19. The chain carries TRBV6-5 and TRBJ2-7; TRBD2 aligns across 8 bases. The CDR3 bases are TGTGCCAGCAGGGCCCCGGGGGGGGCGCGCTACGAGCAGTACTTC. As protein: CASRAPGGARYEQYF.